This TCR beta chain originates from a study of shared clonotypes between healthy human individuals. Study conclusions and caveats: There were few donors, and this limited the genetic and exposure-history diversity represented. In contrast to clonotypes shared by all four donors, non-shared clonotypes had lower generation probabilities. Incompleteness in sorted-subset sequencing, despite large depth, was shown by rarefaction.

The CDR3 extends over 12 amino acids. Germline V gives CDR1 SNHLY, CDR2 FYNNEI. The V end was cut by 4 bases, the J end by 5 bases, with 7 bases between. Produced via immunoSEQ multiplex PCR; TCRdb's table is partial and in-frame only. The top ten clones hold 10% of a sample with 300,000 to 400,000 clones, about 70% of them seen once. Details on this clone: Its target is unknown. At the DNA level, this CDR3 is encoded by other sequences in the same sample as well.

The sequence was obtained from a young man in good health. V and J are TRBV2 and TRBJ2-3; no clear D gene. Sample: memory CD4+ T cells sorted from blood. Subset given: CD45RA-negative fraction. CDR3 protein: CASSVLGDTQYF. In DNA form, the CDR3 reads TGTGCCAGCAGTGTACTGGGAGATACGCAGTATTTT.